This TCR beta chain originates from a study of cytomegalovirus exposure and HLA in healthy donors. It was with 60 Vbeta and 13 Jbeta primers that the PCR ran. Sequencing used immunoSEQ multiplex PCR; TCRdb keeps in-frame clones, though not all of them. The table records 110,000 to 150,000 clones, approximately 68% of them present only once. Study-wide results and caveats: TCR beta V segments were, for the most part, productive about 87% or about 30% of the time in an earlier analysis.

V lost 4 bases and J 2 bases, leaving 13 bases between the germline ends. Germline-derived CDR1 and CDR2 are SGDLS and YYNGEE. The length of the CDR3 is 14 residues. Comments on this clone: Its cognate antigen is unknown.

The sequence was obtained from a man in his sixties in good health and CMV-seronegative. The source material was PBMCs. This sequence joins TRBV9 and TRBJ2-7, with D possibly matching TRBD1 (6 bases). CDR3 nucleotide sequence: TGTGCCAGCAGCCCCCGACAGGATCCCTACGAGCAGTACTTC. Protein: CASSPRQDPYEQYF.